These T cell receptor beta chains were read from a single sample in a study of T cell responses to AZD1222 COVID-19 vaccine. Here immunoSEQ multiplex PCR was the method, and the copy in TCRdb shows in-frame clones only, minus some. The data show fewer than 200,000 clones, around 90% seen once. The sequencing here drew on peripheral blood, taken on day 0 of AZD1222 vaccination. These receptors were collected from an adult in good health. Both conserved end residues are part of each CDR3. The D gene is left open where the match is weak. Expanded clones get a size class; other rows say once, few or many, or leave the size out.

clone size,J gene,V gene,D gene,CDR3 DNA,CDR3 protein
once,TRBJ1-5,TRBV2,-,TGTGCCAGCCTTAGACAGGCGGATCAGCCCCAGCATTTT,CASLRQADQPQHF
-,TRBJ2-1,TRBV9,-,TGTGCCAGCAGCGTAGAGTGGGCAGCCTACAATGAGCAGTTCTTC,CASSVEWAAYNEQFF
-,TRBJ1-2,TRBV28,-,TGTGCCAGCAATTACGGGGACTATGGCTACACCTTC,CASNYGDYGYTF
once,TRBJ1-6,TRBV7-2,-,TGTGCCAGCAGCTCCGTATTTGGGGGGTTCAATAATTCACCCCTCCACTTT,CASSSVFGGFNNSPLHF
-,TRBJ1-3,TRBV6-5,-,TGTGCCAGCATCCCACAGGCCTCTGGAAACACCATATATTTT,CASIPQASGNTIYF
-,TRBJ1-4,TRBV5-6,TRBD1,TGTGCCAGCAGCTTAACAGGGGCCGGTGAAAAACTGTTTTTT,CASSLTGAGEKLFF
-,TRBJ1-1,TRBV7-3,-,TGTGCCAGCAGCATAGGACACTCAAACACTGAAGCTTTCTTT,CASSIGHSNTEAFF
-,TRBJ2-1,TRBV6-5,TRBD1,TGTGCCAGCAGTTACTCGATGGGGACAGGGTTTCTCTTC,CASSYSMGTGFLF
-,TRBJ1-5,TRBV6-5,-,TGTGCCAGCAGTTACTCAGCGGCTCCGAATCAGCCCCAGCATTTT,CASSYSAAPNQPQHF
-,TRBJ2-4,TRBV6-1,TRBD2,TGTGCCAGCAGTGAAGGGACTAGCGGGGGAAACATTCAGTACTTC,CASSEGTSGGNIQYF
few,TRBJ1-4,TRBV29-1,-,TGCAGCGTTGAAGGTTCCAGAACTAATGAAAAACTGTTTTTT,CSVEGSRTNEKLFF
few,TRBJ1-2,TRBV5-6,-,TGTGCCAGCAGCTCCGGTACGCTCTACTATGGCTACACCTTC,CASSSGTLYYGYTF
-,TRBJ1-2,TRBV6-5,-,TGTGCCAGCAGCCCCGGGACAATCGATGGCTACACCTTC,CASSPGTIDGYTF
-,TRBJ1-1,TRBV6-5,-,TGTGCCAGCAGTTACTTGGGCCGGAGCACTGAAGCTTTCTTT,CASSYLGRSTEAFF
-,TRBJ2-7,TRBV10-2,-,TGCGCCAGCAGATCGGGCGAAGGATACTACGAGCAGTACTTC,CASRSGEGYYEQYF
-,TRBJ2-3,TRBV5-1,-,TGCGCCAGCAGCTTGGCCGGTAGCACAGATACGCAGTATTTT,CASSLAGSTDTQYF
-,TRBJ2-7,TRBV28,TRBD2,TGTGCCAGCAGCCGCCTTGCGGGGGGGCTTAGGGAGCAGTACTTC,CASSRLAGGLREQYF
-,TRBJ1-2,TRBV6-5,-,TGTGCCAGCAGACAGGGACTCTATGGCTACACCTTC,CASRQGLYGYTF
-,TRBJ2-2,TRBV19,-,TGTGCCAGTAGTGTGGGGTTGAGGGGAGCCGGGGAGCTGTTTTTT,CASSVGLRGAGELFF
-,TRBJ2-1,TRBV7-3,TRBD1,TGTGCCAGCAGCCCCCGACAGGGGAACTACAATGAGCAGTTCTTC,CASSPRQGNYNEQFF
-,TRBJ1-2,TRBV28,-,TGTGCCAGCAGTTTAGGCAGGGGATATGGCTACACCTTC,CASSLGRGYGYTF
-,TRBJ2-1,TRBV9,-,TGTGCCAGCAGCGTAGACGGGACGGGACACAATGAGCAGTTCTTC,CASSVDGTGHNEQFF
few,TRBJ1-1,TRBV3-1/TRBV3-2,TRBD1,TGTGCCAGCAGCCAGACAGGGGGAGGGACTGAAGCTTTCTTT,CASSQTGGGTEAFF
-,TRBJ1-6,TRBV6-1,-,TGTGCCAGCAGTGAACAGGTCCGTAGCAGGAGTAATTCACCCCTCCACTTT,CASSEQVRSRSNSPLHF
-,TRBJ2-5,TRBV6-5,TRBD2,TGTGCCAGCACGAGACTAGCGGGACGGGAGACCCAGTACTTC,CASTRLAGRETQYF
-,TRBJ2-2,TRBV7-2,-,TGTGCCAGCAGGCCACAGGGCACCGGGGAGCTGTTTTTT,CASRPQGTGELFF
-,TRBJ2-7,TRBV4-1,-,TGCGCCAGCAGCCAGAGGACCGCCGGTGGTACGTACGAGCAGTACTTC,CASSQRTAGGTYEQYF
-,TRBJ2-2,TRBV3-1/TRBV3-2,TRBD2,TGTGCCAGCAGCCAACTTAGCGGGGGGACGAACACCGGGGAGCTGTTTTTT,CASSQLSGGTNTGELFF
-,TRBJ1-1,TRBV18,-,TGTGCCAGCTCACCAAGGTGGGGGGAGAACACTGAAGCTTTCTTT,CASSPRWGENTEAFF